One T cell receptor beta chain is described in this entry. These data belong to a study of blood T cell repertoires in COVID-19. Across the study: COVID-19 samples from acute and convalescent phases originated in the United States, Italy and Spain. PBMCs, B-cell-depleted T cells, or T cells provided the cDNA or gDNA that made up the material.

Per the germline V gene, CDR1 is SGHAT and CDR2 is FQNNGV. Losses at the gene ends were 6 bases for V and 5 bases for J; bases not matched to a gene: 5. The CDR3 runs to 14 residues. Sequenced by immunoSEQ multiplex PCR; TCRdb stores in-frame clones only, minus some. The repertoire holds under 60,000 clones, with around four fifths as singletons. The chain couples TRBV11-2 to TRBJ1-4; 8 bases are a match to TRBD1. The receptor was derived from a human donor in a cohort sampled during active COVID-19. The specimen sequenced was peripheral blood. DNA of the CDR3: TGTGCCAGCAGTAACAGGGGGATAAATGAAAAACTGTTTTTT. Translating gives CASSNRGINEKLFF. The full variable domain, completed using reference TRBV11-2 and TRBJ1-4, is EAGVAQSPRYKIIEKRQSVAFWCNPISGHATLYWYQQILGQGPKLLIQFQNNGVVDDSQLPKDRFSAERLKGVDSTLKIQPAKLEDSAVYLCASSNRGINEKLFFGSGTQLSVL.